What follows is one TCR beta chain and its context. Trimming cost V 3 bases and J 5 bases, with 4 bases left between them. From germline, CDR1 is ENHRY and CDR2 SYGVKD. This CDR3 has 11 residues. These data belong to a study of blood T cell repertoires in COVID-19. Study-wide background: From T cells, B-cell-depleted T cells, or PBMCs came the material, which was cDNA or gDNA.

In the original processing: Scientists estimated how many nucleated cells there were by amplifying reference gene primers. Here immunoSEQ multiplex PCR was the method, and the copy in TCRdb shows in-frame clones only, minus some. From that table come the V and J calls and clone size; the DNA was used to work out D and trimming. The sample consists of about 98,000 clones, about 85% of them appearing once. The receptor was isolated from a woman aged 80 or older with acute or convalescent COVID-19. The chain links TRBV10-3 to TRBJ2-5; D is undetermined. Sequencing was performed on peripheral blood. The CDR3 nucleotides are TGTGCCATCAGTGACGAGGAGACCCAGTACTTC. Amino acid sequence: CAISDEETQYF.